Below, 20 T cell receptor beta chains from the same sample are listed, as sequenced in a study of shared clonotypes between healthy human individuals. Clones were sequenced by immunoSEQ multiplex PCR, and TCRdb holds only the in-frame ones, with some missing. Of fewer than 3 million clones listed, about 90% are singletons. What was sequenced was naive CD4+ T cells from PBMCs. Subset given: CD45RA+ positively selected. The source is a man between 18 and 29 years old in good health. Some clones in this sample may be carry-over from other donors' samples.

The V gene is TRBV29-1, the J gene TRBJ2-5; D may match TRBD1 or TRBD2 (5 bases each). V was shortened by 4 bases and J by 4 bases, with 10 bases between the two germline ends. CDR3 length: 12 residues. CDR1 and CDR2 from the germline V gene are SQVTM and ANQGSEA. The CDR3 sequence: CSVVGGGETQYF. The CDR3 coding sequence is TGCAGCGTTGTGGGTGGGGGAGAGACCCAGTACTTC.

The chain employs TRBV7-2 and TRBJ2-7; TRBD1 agrees at 9 bases. Germline assignment: CDR1 SGHTA and CDR2 FQGNSA. The ends lost 0 bases at V and 2 bases at J; junction bases unmatched: 5. The CDR3 contains 16 residues. CDR3 DNA sequence: TGTGCCAGCAGCTTAGCCCGGGACAGGGCGGCCTACGAGCAGTACTTC. This codes for CASSLARDRAAYEQYF.

DNA of the CDR3: TGTGCCAGCAGCGCCCGGGGGGGGCGGGAGACCCAGTACTTC. Translated: CASSARGGRETQYF. This chain links TRBV11-2 with TRBJ2-5; 8 bases line up with TRBD2. The CDR3 has 14 residues. CDR1 is SGHAT and CDR2 is FQNNGV in the germline V gene. Trimming cost V 5 bases and J 5 bases; bases outside gene matches: 7.

The V gene is TRBV7-9, the J gene TRBJ1-3, with no clear D. Per germline, CDR1 SEHNR and CDR2 FQNEAQ (reference sequence). This CDR3 has 15 amino acids. The germline V and J ends were trimmed by 3 bases and 0 bases, with 9 bases remaining between them. Here the CDR3 reads CASSLDRNSGNTIYF. The CDR3 bases are TGTGCCAGCAGCTTGGATCGGAACTCTGGAAACACCATATATTTT.

This chain uses TRBV5-8 with TRBJ2-2; D not certain. The CDR3 is made up of 19 amino acids. Trimming removed 0 bases at V and 0 bases at J, with 18 bases between. The V gene's germline CDR1 is SGHTS and CDR2 YDEGEE. The CDR3 nucleotides are TGTGCCAGCAGCTTGGAGGCGGCCCGACTGGCCGCGAACACCGGGGAGCTGTTTTTT. This gives the protein CASSLEAARLAANTGELFF.

V usage is TRBV5-1 and J usage is TRBJ2-3; D remains ambiguous. The CDR3 totals 14 residues. Germline V CDR1 and CDR2: SGHRS, YFSETQ. V was trimmed by 0 bases and J by 5 bases, leaving 10 bases between them. The CDR3 DNA follows: TGCGCCAGCAGCTTGGAAGGGATTGAAGATACGCAGTATTTT. This codes for CASSLEGIEDTQYF. Full variable domain (outside the CDR3, taken from reference TRBV5-1 and TRBJ2-3): KAGVTQTPRYLIKTRGQQVTLSCSPISGHRSVSWYQQTPGQGLQFLFEYFSETQRNKGNFPGRFSGRQFSNSRSEMNVSTLELGDSALYLCASSLEGIEDTQYFGPGTRLTVL.

V is TRBV5-1 and J is TRBJ1-1, with D unclear. CDR1 SGHRS and CDR2 YFSETQ come from the germline V gene. This CDR3 has 15 amino acids. Trimming took 0 bases from V and 0 from J, leaving 9 bases between them. The DNA of the CDR3 is TGCGCCAGCAGCTTGGAAGTGCGAATGAACACTGAAGCTTTCTTT. The encoded protein is CASSLEVRMNTEAFF.

The genes are TRBV7-9 and TRBJ2-3; D gene ambiguous. The CDR3 consists of 13 residues. The ends were cut back, 5 bases at V and 6 bases at J, with 12 bases in the middle. Looked up from germline, CDR1 is SEHNR and CDR2 is FQNEAQ (reference sequence). CDR3 protein: CASSPPSFDTQYF. Written as DNA, the CDR3 is TGTGCCAGCAGCCCCCCCTCTTTTGATACGCAGTATTTT.

The chain joins TRBV29-1 to TRBJ2-3, with TRBD2 matching over 7 bases. The trim removed 0 bases at V and 1 base at J, leaving 13 bases unmatched. The V gene's germline CDR1 is SQVTM and CDR2 ANQGSEA. The CDR3 loop spans 18 amino acids. CDR3 region: CSVEERGGGSGGTDTQYF. The CDR3 DNA reads as TGCAGCGTTGAAGAAAGGGGTGGAGGGAGCGGGGGCACAGATACGCAGTATTTT.

The chain links TRBV6-1 to TRBJ1-2; D may be TRBD1 (6 bases). Trimming removed 3 bases from V and 5 bases from J, with 13 bases in between. The CDR3 is 14 residues long. Germline-derived CDR1 and CDR2 are MNHNS and SASEGT. CDR3 DNA sequence: TGTGCCAGCAGTGACTACAGGGATTCGTATGGCTACACCTTC. It encodes CASSDYRDSYGYTF.

V gene TRBV28 combines with J gene TRBJ1-5; perhaps TRBD1 as D (5 bases). V was cut by 2 bases and J by 7 bases, with 15 bases left in between. The V gene's germline CDR1 is MDHEN and CDR2 SYDVKM. The CDR3 loop spans 15 amino acids. CDR3 residues: CASSLRAGGAQPQHF. The CDR3 nucleotides are TGTGCCAGCAGTTTACGTGCGGGGGGAGCGCAGCCCCAGCATTTT.

Concerning this clone: This sample also contains other DNA sequences that code for the same CDR3. V is TRBV7-9 and J is TRBJ2-2; TRBD1 matches at 8 bases. The length of the CDR3 is 16 residues. Unmatched junction bases numbered 7, after V lost 5 bases and J lost 2 bases. In germline, CDR1 is SEHNR, CDR2 FQNEAQ (reference sequence). The CDR3 protein is CASSPPGQGNTGELFF. Written as DNA, the CDR3 is TGTGCCAGCAGCCCCCCCGGACAGGGAAACACCGGGGAGCTGTTTTTT.

The V call is TRBV10-3, the J call TRBJ1-6; 7 bases fit TRBD1. The CDR3 is 15 amino acids. From germline, CDR1 is ENHRY and CDR2 SYGVKD. With V trimmed by 6 bases and J by 5 bases, 7 bases remained unmatched. The CDR3 loop is CAIRSRDSDNSPLHF. The CDR3, as DNA: TGTGCCATCAGGTCCAGGGACAGCGATAATTCACCCCTCCACTTT.

The CDR3 DNA follows: TGCAGTGCCCTGGCCTCGGGACAGGCTTTCTTT. This codes for CSALASGQAFF. The chain combines TRBV20-1 with TRBJ1-1; 7 nucleotides match TRBD1. The CDR3 has 11 residues. J gave up 11 bases and V 6 bases, and 9 bases lay outside the gene matches. CDR1 is DFQATT, CDR2 SNEGSKA, per germline (reference sequence).

The rearrangement joins TRBV28 to TRBJ1-5; D unclear. CDR1 is MDHEN and CDR2 is SYDVKM in the germline V gene. V lost 10 bases and J 11 bases, leaving 21 bases between the germline ends. The CDR3 consists of 13 residues. CDR3 sequence (DNA): TGTGCCACCACCCCCCCCGCCGTTCTGGCCCAGCATTTT. Its translation: CATTPPAVLAQHF.

CDR3 sequence: CASSEALDLPSGYF. CDR3 sequence (DNA): TGTGCCAGCAGTGAAGCGCTGGACTTACCCTCAGGGTACTTC. This rearrangement joins TRBV2 to TRBJ2-4, with D possibly TRBD2 on 5 matching bases. Germline V gives CDR1 SNHLY, CDR2 FYNNEI. Trimming cost V 0 bases and J 15 bases, with 18 bases left between them. The CDR3 loop spans 14 amino acids.

CDR3 nucleotide sequence: TGCGCCAGCAGTAGGGGGGCTAGCGGGAGAACTAGCACAGATACGCAGTATTTT. Translated, it gives CASSRGASGRTSTDTQYF. J is TRBJ2-3 and V is TRBV5-1; 10 nucleotides align to TRBD2. Germline V gives CDR1 SGHRS, CDR2 YFSETQ. This CDR3 contains 18 residues. Germline trimming cut 5 bases from V and 0 bases from J; bases unmatched to any gene: 12.

The genes are TRBV6-5 and TRBJ1-1, with TRBD1 matching 7 bases. From germline, CDR1 is MNHEY and CDR2 SVGAGI. The CDR3 contains 15 residues. The V and J ends lost 0 bases and 2 bases, in that order; junction bases with no gene match: 3. The CDR3: CASSYSNRGNTEAFF. The CDR3 DNA sequence: TGTGCCAGCAGTTACTCGAACAGGGGAAACACTGAAGCTTTCTTT.

The gene calls are TRBV7-8 and TRBJ2-2; the match to TRBD2 covers 8 bases. V shed 7 bases and J 4 bases; nucleotides not matched to a gene: 8. The CDR3 sequence is 15 residues long. Germline V lookup: CDR1 SGHVS, CDR2 FQNEAQ. CDR3 bases: TGTGCCAGCACCGTCGGGGGGGGTCTCACCGGGGAGCTGTTTTTT. The encoded protein is CASTVGGGLTGELFF.

This rearrangement joins TRBV27 to TRBJ2-4; perhaps TRBD1 as D (5 bases). Deletions cut 3 bases from V and 0 bases from J, with 9 bases between. CDR1 and CDR2 from the germline V gene are MNHEY and SMNVEV (reference sequence). CDR3 length equals 15 residues. The CDR3 sequence is CASSFNRLAKNIQYF. CDR3 DNA sequence: TGTGCCAGCAGTTTTAACAGGCTAGCCAAAAACATTCAGTACTTC.